The 8 T cell receptor beta chains listed next were all sequenced from one sample in a study of monozygotic twins with inflammatory bowel disease. Reprocessing the 5' RACE reads, TCRdb reports a single entry for every CDR3 protein and omits DNA. The table for this sample gives about 380,000 distinct CDR3 sequences. Material for sequencing was blood. The receptors derive from a human donor with ulcerative colitis or Crohn's disease, or a healthy co-twin of an affected twin (not recorded which).

V is TRBV7-2 and J is TRBJ2-1; TCRdb's D call of TRBD1 is untestable without DNA. This CDR3 has 15 amino acids. Germline V gives CDR1 SGHTA, CDR2 FQGNSA. CDR3: CASSPDRGPYNEQFF.

The chain couples TRBV4-1 to TRBJ2-1; the D call from TCRdb, TRBD1, cannot be confirmed without DNA. Germline V gives CDR1 MGHRA, CDR2 YSYEKL. CDR3 length equals 17 residues. The CDR3 loop is CASSQDPDRGLYNEQFF.

CDR3 protein: CASSFRVNEKLFF. The chain uses TRBV13 and TRBJ1-4. The germline V gene encodes CDR1 PRHDT and CDR2 FYEKMQ (reference sequence). CDR3 size: 13 residues.

This rearrangement joins TRBV4-1 to TRBJ1-1. The CDR3 loop spans 19 amino acids. Germline V CDR1 and CDR2: MGHRA, YSYEKL. This CDR3 reads CASSQRVTRFGGENTEAFF.

The CDR3 sequence: CSVPQGGSNYGYTF. This chain links TRBV29-1 with TRBJ1-2; TCRdb lists TRBD1, though no DNA is available to test this call. Germline CDR1 reads SQVTM; CDR2 reads ANQGSEA. The CDR3 sequence is 14 residues long.

The chain uses TRBV5-4 and TRBJ2-1; TCRdb gives TRBD1 as the D gene, but with no DNA this cannot be confirmed. Germline CDR1 is SGHNT and CDR2 is YYREEE (reference sequence). The length of the CDR3 is 15 residues. The CDR3 reads CASNSWTGLGNEQFF.

The chain carries TRBV15 and TRBJ2-2; TCRdb lists TRBD1, though no DNA is available to test this call. The CDR3 covers 14 residues. The germline V gene encodes CDR1 LNHNV and CDR2 YYDKDF (reference sequence). The CDR3 is CATSAGSDTGELFF. The whole variable domain, remainder taken from reference TRBV15 and TRBJ2-2, is DAMVIQNPRYQVTQFGKPVTLSCSQTLNHNVMYWYQQKSSQAPKLLFHYYDKDFNNEADTPDNFQSRRPNTSFCFLDIRSPGLGDTAMYLCATSAGSDTGELFFGEGSRLTVL.

This chain connects TRBV12-3 or TRBV12-4 to TRBJ2-3. CDR3 size: 14 residues. This CDR3 reads CASSLKRSTDTQYF.